This TCR beta chain is from a study of T-cell reconstitution after alpha-beta-depleted transplantation in children. As it was prepared, the TCRbeta library received unique molecular identifiers. TCRdb recomputed calls from the PCR reads with MiXCR, one row per CDR3 protein. The table includes a few hundred thousand distinct CDR3 sequences, 9% to 10% detected once. The germline V gene has CDR1 SGHRS and CDR2 YFSETQ. The CDR3 loop spans 12 amino acids. V lost 4 bases, J lost 6 bases, and 10 bases lay in between. The table lists this clonotype with many counts. V and J are TRBV5-1 and TRBJ1-1; D is unresolved. The specimen was PBMCs from the stem cell graft donor, collected from the stem cell graft. This sequence was found in a human donor who donated a stem cell graft to a child with SCID. Written as DNA, the CDR3 is TGCGCCAGCAGCCGAGAAGGGTCTGAAGCTTTCTTT. Its translation: CASSREGSEAFF.